The 19 T cell receptor beta chains given below trace back to one sample, sequenced in a study of T cell repertoires in cytomegalovirus infection. TCRdb reprocessed the reads with MiXCR, giving one entry per CDR3 protein. The table lists 450,000 to 650,000 distinct CDR3 sequences, around 27% of them singletons. Sequencing input: PBMCs. Receptors were obtained from a human donor in good health (CMV status not recorded). Some clones in this sample may be carry-over from other donors' samples.

The chain carries TRBV11-2 and TRBJ2-5; TRBD2 matches 12 bases. The CDR3 sequence is 16 residues long. The V segment lost 1 base and the J segment 1 base; nucleotides outside the gene matches: 1. Germline loops: CDR1 SGHAT, CDR2 FQNNGV. The CDR3 bases are TGTGCCAGCAGCTTAGGACTAGCGGGAGTCCAAGAGACCCAGTACTTC. Its protein is CASSLGLAGVQETQYF.

This clonotype has more than one count but fewer than ten. The chain recombines TRBV7-2 with TRBJ2-1; D unclear. Germline V CDR1 and CDR2: SGHTA, FQGNSA. This CDR3 comprises 15 residues. The V end lost 6 bases, the J end lost 9 bases, and 21 bases lay between the germline ends. For the CDR3, the DNA is TGTGCCAGCAGTTCTAATCTCATAGGGCGTGTTGAGCAGTTCTTC. It encodes CASSSNLIGRVEQFF. Full variable domain (outside the CDR3, taken from reference TRBV7-2 and TRBJ2-1): GAGVSQSPSNKVTEKGKDVELRCDPISGHTALYWYRQSLGQGLEFLIYFQGNSAPDKSGLPSDRFSAERTGGSVSTLTIQRTQQEDSAVYLCASSSNLIGRVEQFFGPGTRLTVL.

The chain carries TRBV28 and TRBJ2-5; TRBD1 matches at 10 bases. After removal of 5 bases from V and 1 base from J, the junction contained 10 bases not matched to a gene. CDR3 length: 17 amino acids. CDR1 and CDR2 from the germline V gene are MDHEN and SYDVKM. CDR3 sequence (DNA): TGTGCCAGCAGTCCAGCGACAGGGGGCCAGGTCCAAGAGACCCAGTACTTC. Amino acids: CASSPATGGQVQETQYF.

The chain couples TRBV6-2 or TRBV6-3 to TRBJ2-1, with D perhaps matching TRBD2 (6 bases). Germline loops: CDR1 MNHEY, CDR2 SVGEGT. Between the trimmed V and J ends, which lost 2 bases and 1 base, there was a span of 21 bases. This CDR3 contains 19 residues. The CDR3 spells CASSYKLGNWEVSYNEQFF. Here the CDR3 DNA reads TGTGCCAGCAGTTACAAACTCGGTAATTGGGAGGTATCCTACAATGAGCAGTTCTTC.

The chain links TRBV19 to TRBJ2-3; TRBD1 matches 8 bases. Germline CDR1 and CDR2: LNHDA and SQIVND (reference sequence). After removal of 6 bases from V and 2 bases from J, the junction contained 7 bases not matched to a gene. This CDR3 region has 15 residues. CDR3 coding DNA: TGTGCCAGTAGCTCTGGACAGGGAGACACAGATACGCAGTATTTT. It encodes CASSSGQGDTDTQYF.

V is TRBV6-5 and J is TRBJ1-5; D unclear. Germline-derived CDR1 and CDR2 are MNHEY and SVGAGI. The V gene lost 0 bases and the J gene lost 7 bases, with 10 bases spanning the gap. This CDR3 comprises 14 residues. The CDR3: CASSYSNKRQPQHF. The CDR3, as DNA: TGTGCCAGCAGTTACTCGAACAAGCGGCAGCCCCAGCATTTT.

This clonotype showed up just a few times. The J gene is TRBJ2-3, the V gene TRBV9, with 7 bases aligning to TRBD2. Germline loops: CDR1 SGDLS, CDR2 YYNGEE. V was clipped by 4 bases and J by 1 base; unmatched bases: 9. This CDR3 comprises 16 residues. The CDR3 reads CASSPPAGAGTDTQYF. The CDR3 DNA is TGTGCCAGCAGCCCTCCGGCGGGAGCGGGCACAGATACGCAGTATTTT.

The V and J genes are TRBV27 and TRBJ1-3; 10 bases are a match to TRBD1. CDR3 length: 18 amino acids. V lost 5 bases, J lost 2 bases, and 12 bases stayed unmatched. Germline CDR1 reads MNHEY; CDR2 reads SMNVEV (reference sequence). In DNA, the CDR3 is TGTGCCAGCAGTAACAAACTACCGGGACAGGGGACTGGAAACACCATATATTTT. Its translation is CASSNKLPGQGTGNTIYF.

J is TRBJ1-1 and V is TRBV6-5; D not certain. V was pared by 2 bases and J by 4 bases, with 11 bases between. Germline loops: CDR1 MNHEY, CDR2 SVGAGI. The CDR3 length is 14 residues. CDR3 in DNA: TGTGCCAGCAGTTACGATAACAGCCGCACTGAAGCTTTCTTT. Amino acids: CASSYDNSRTEAFF.

There are many counts of this clonotype. The rearrangement joins TRBV7-6 to TRBJ2-7; the match to TRBD2 covers 7 bases. This CDR3 has 15 amino acids. J was trimmed by 4 bases and V by 5 bases; bases with no gene match: 11. Per the germline V gene, CDR1 is SGHVS and CDR2 is FNYEAQ. CDR3 region: CASSPGGSKVYEQYF. DNA for the CDR3: TGTGCCAGCAGCCCAGGCGGGAGTAAGGTGTACGAGCAGTACTTC.

This clonotype was recorded many times. The chain links TRBV7-2 to TRBJ2-7, with D perhaps matching TRBD1 (5 bases). V lost 1 base, J lost 3 bases, and 10 bases lay in between. CDR3 size: 14 residues. Germline CDR1 reads SGHTA; CDR2 reads FQGNSA. CDR3 sequence (DNA): TGTGCCAGCAGCTTAGAAGCAGGGTACTACGAGCAGTACGTC. Encoded protein: CASSLEAGYYEQYV.

The chain links TRBV20-1 to TRBJ2-1, with TRBD2 matching over 8 bases. The CDR3 spans 14 residues. Germline CDR1 and CDR2: DFQATT and SNEGSKA (reference sequence). Trimming at V came to 5 bases and at J to 7 bases, leaving 10 bases not matched to a gene. The CDR3 sequence: CSAESGRGFNEQFF. The CDR3 region has the DNA TGCAGTGCTGAGAGCGGGAGAGGTTTTAATGAGCAGTTCTTC.

The rearrangement joins TRBV12-3 or TRBV12-4 to TRBJ1-1; no reliable D call. This CDR3 region has 15 residues. The V and J ends lost 1 base and 3 bases respectively, with 12 bases between them. CDR3 protein: CASSLGSPRYTEAFF. CDR3 nucleotide sequence: TGTGCCAGCAGTTTAGGAAGTCCACGGTACACTGAAGCTTTCTTT.

The sample holds a few counts of this clonotype. CDR3 residues: CSALGQGSNTGELFF. CDR3 in DNA: TGCAGTGCTTTGGGACAGGGGTCGAACACCGGGGAGCTGTTTTTT. The chain uses TRBV20-1 and TRBJ2-2, with TRBD1 matching 10 bases. The CDR3 covers 15 residues. CDR1 and CDR2 from the germline V gene are DFQATT and SNEGSKA (reference sequence). J gave up 0 bases and V 5 bases, and 3 bases lay outside the gene matches.

This clonotype showed up just a few times. The V and J genes are TRBV6-2 or TRBV6-3 and TRBJ2-3, with 11 bases that match TRBD2. The CDR3 runs 18 residues. Germline CDR1 MNHEY, CDR2 SVGEGT. V lost 0 bases and J lost 4; bases outside the gene matches: 9. CDR3 in amino acids: CASSYSLSSGRFADTQYF. The CDR3 DNA follows: TGTGCCAGCAGTTACTCTTTGTCTAGCGGGAGGTTTGCAGATACGCAGTATTTT.

Remarks on this clonotype: A read error may produce the germline difference seen at one junction end. The genes are TRBV6-5 and TRBJ1-5; 10 bases align to TRBD1. Per the germline V gene, CDR1 is MNHEY and CDR2 is SVGAGI. The CDR3 runs 17 residues. This CDR3 reads CASRYSSGTGANQPQHF. The CDR3, as DNA: TGTGCCAGCAGATACTCGTCCGGGACAGGGGCCAATCAGCCCCAGCATTTT.

The chain combines TRBV29-1 with TRBJ2-2; D is perhaps TRBD1 or TRBD2 (5 bases each). The V gene lost 7 bases and the J gene lost 1 base, with 16 bases spanning the gap. This CDR3 is built from 15 residues. Germline assignment: CDR1 SQVTM and CDR2 ANQGSEA. The CDR3 here is CSGGSPTVNTGELFF. The CDR3 nucleotides read TGCAGCGGTGGGAGCCCGACAGTGAACACCGGGGAGCTGTTTTTT.

J is TRBJ1-1 and V is TRBV6-2 or TRBV6-3; TRBD1 aligns across 8 bases. Germline V gene lookup returns CDR1 MNHEY and CDR2 SVGEGT. CDR3 length: 15 residues. V shed 7 bases, J shed 4 bases, and the junction held 11 bases outside the gene matches. CDR3 DNA: TGTGCCAGCAACCCCCGGGACAGGTTTATCACTGAAGCTTTCTTT. It is translated as CASNPRDRFITEAFF.

The chain carries TRBV20-1 and TRBJ2-3, with 7 nucleotides matching TRBD2. V was clipped by 6 bases and J by 5 bases; unmatched bases: 14. In germline, CDR1 is DFQATT, CDR2 SNEGSKA (reference sequence). The length of the CDR3 is 15 residues. CDR3 region: CSAYGPRELEDTQYF. The CDR3, as DNA: TGCAGTGCCTATGGCCCGCGGGAGCTAGAAGATACGCAGTATTTT.